This TCR beta chain was recorded in a study of T cells in women clearing cervical HPV infection. Clones were sequenced by immunoSEQ multiplex PCR, and TCRdb holds only the in-frame ones, with some missing. This sample contains fewer than 35,000 clones. On this clone: The CDR3 end falls 3 residues outside the read, so it is completed with the germline J gene.

The V and J ends lost 3 bases and 6 bases, in that order; junction bases with no gene match: 8. CDR1 SGHRS and CDR2 YFSETQ come from the germline V gene. The CDR3 totals 15 residues. Sequenced material: blood buffy coat. The sequence was obtained from a woman aged 18-70 years with a cervical HPV16 infection that either progressed to CIN3+ or cleared (not recorded which). The J gene is TRBJ1-1, the V gene TRBV5-1; 10 bases agree with TRBD1. The covered CDR3 bases are TGCGCCAGCAGCTCGGGACAGGGGTGGGATCCTGAA. This encodes CASSSGQGWDPE. The whole CDR3 sequence is CASSSGQGWDPEAFF.